The sequence of this T cell receptor beta chain was determined in a study of CD8 T cells in ankylosing spondylitis. In its sample, this clonotype was seen a few times. The antigen is unknown. Study-level findings and limits: Researchers reportedly found disease-linked clones significantly enriched in matched ankylosing spondylitis synovial fluid. Seemingly characteristic of ankylosing spondylitis blood was a TCR beta motif consisting of about 8 highly homologous variants.

Trimming stripped 4 bases from V and 2 bases from J, with 15 bases between. The CDR3 totals 15 residues. CDR1 and CDR2 from the germline V gene are SGHRS and YFSETQ. In making TCR beta libraries, quantitative 5'-RACE with molecular barcodes was used. TCRdb independently ran MiXCR on the 5' RACE reads; one entry per CDR3 protein. The sample lists some 87,000 distinct CDR3 sequences; about 27% were seen once. The J gene is TRBJ1-1, the V gene TRBV5-1, with D perhaps matching TRBD1 (5 bases). Specimen: blood, either unsorted or a sorted T cell fraction (not recorded which). This receptor was identified in a male donor with ankylosing spondylitis or in good health (not recorded which). In DNA form, the CDR3 reads TGCGCCAGCAGCCCCCGAGGGACGGGTAACACTGAAGCTTTCTTT. Residues: CASSPRGTGNTEAFF.